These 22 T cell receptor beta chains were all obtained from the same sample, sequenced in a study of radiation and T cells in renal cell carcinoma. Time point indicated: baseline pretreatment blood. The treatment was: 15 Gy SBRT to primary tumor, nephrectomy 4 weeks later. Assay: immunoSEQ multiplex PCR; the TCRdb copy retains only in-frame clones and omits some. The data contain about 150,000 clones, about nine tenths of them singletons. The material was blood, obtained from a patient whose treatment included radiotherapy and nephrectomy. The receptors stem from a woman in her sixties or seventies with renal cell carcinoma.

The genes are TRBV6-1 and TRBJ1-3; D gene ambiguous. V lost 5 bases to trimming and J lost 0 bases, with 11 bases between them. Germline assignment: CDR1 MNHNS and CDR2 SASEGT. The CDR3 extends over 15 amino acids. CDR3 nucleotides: TGTGCCAGCAGTAAGGGCCGGGGCTCTGGAAACACCATATATTTT. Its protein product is CASSKGRGSGNTIYF.

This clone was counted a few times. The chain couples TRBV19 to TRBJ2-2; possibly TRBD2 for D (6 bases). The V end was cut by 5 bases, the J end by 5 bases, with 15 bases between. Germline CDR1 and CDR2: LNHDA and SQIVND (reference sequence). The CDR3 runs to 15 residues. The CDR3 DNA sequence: TGTGCCAGTAGTTCCGGGATTGCGGGGACCGGGGAGCTGTTTTTT. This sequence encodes CASSSGIAGTGELFF.

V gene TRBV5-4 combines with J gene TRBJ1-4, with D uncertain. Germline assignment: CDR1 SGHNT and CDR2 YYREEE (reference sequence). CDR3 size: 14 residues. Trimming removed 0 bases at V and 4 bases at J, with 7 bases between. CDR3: CASSLEPNNEKLFF. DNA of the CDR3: TGTGCCAGCAGCTTGGAGCCGAATAATGAAAAACTGTTTTTT. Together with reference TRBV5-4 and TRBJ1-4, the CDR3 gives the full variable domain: ETGVTQSPTHLIKTRGQQVTLRCSSQSGHNTVSWYQQALGQGPQFIFQYYREEENGRGNFPPRFSGLQFPNYSSELNVNALELDDSALYLCASSLEPNNEKLFFGSGTQLSVL.

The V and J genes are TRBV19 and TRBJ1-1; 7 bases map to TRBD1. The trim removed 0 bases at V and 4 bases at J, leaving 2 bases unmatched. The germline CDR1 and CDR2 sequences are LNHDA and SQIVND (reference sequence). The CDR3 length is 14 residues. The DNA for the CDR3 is TGTGCCAGTAGTATAGATTACAGGGGCACTGAAGCTTTCTTT. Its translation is CASSIDYRGTEAFF. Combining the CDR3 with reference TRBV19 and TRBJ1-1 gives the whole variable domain DGGITQSPKYLFRKEGQNVTLSCEQNLNHDAMYWYRQDPGQGLRLIYYSQIVNDFQKGDIAEGYSVSREKKESFPLTVTSAQKNPTAFYLCASSIDYRGTEAFFGQGTRLTVV.

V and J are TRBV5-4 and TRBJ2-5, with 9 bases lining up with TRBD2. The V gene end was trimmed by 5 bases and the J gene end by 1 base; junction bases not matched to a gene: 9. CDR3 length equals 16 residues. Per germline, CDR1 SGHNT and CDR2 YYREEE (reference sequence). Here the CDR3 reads CASSSGSGGTQETQYF. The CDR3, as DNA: TGTGCCAGCAGTTCCGGTAGCGGGGGAACCCAAGAGACCCAGTACTTC.

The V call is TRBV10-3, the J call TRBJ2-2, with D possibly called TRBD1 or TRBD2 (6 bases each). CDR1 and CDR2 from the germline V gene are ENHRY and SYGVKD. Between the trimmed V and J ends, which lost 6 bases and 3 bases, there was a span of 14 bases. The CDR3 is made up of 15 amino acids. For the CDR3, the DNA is TGTGCCATCAGCCACAGGGAGGAGGACACCGGGGAGCTGTTTTTT. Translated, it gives CAISHREEDTGELFF.

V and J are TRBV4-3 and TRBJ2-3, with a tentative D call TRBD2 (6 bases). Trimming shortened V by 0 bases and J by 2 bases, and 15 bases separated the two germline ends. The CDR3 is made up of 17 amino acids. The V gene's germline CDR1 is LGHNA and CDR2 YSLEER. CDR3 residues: CASSQEGTGELTDTQYF. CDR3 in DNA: TGCGCCAGCAGCCAAGAAGGTACGGGGGAGCTCACAGATACGCAGTATTTT.

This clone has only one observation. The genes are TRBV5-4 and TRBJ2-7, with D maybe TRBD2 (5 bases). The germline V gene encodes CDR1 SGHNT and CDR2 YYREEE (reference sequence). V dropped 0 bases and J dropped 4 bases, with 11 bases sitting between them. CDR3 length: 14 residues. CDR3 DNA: TGTGCCAGCAGCTTGGAGCCAACGGGGTACGAGCAGTACTTC. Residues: CASSLEPTGYEQYF.

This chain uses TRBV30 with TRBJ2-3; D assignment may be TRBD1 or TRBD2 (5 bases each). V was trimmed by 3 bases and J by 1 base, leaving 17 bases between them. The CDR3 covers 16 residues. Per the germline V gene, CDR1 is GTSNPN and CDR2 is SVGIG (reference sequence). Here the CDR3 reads CAWSPWTGLRTDTQYF. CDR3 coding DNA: TGTGCCTGGAGCCCATGGACGGGGCTACGCACAGATACGCAGTATTTT.

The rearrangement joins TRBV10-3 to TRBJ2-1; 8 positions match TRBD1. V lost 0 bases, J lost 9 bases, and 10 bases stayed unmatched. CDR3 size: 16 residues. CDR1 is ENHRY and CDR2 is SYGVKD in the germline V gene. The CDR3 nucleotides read TGTGCCATCAGTGAGTCGGGCAGGGGGCGGGCAGCTGAGCAGTTCTTC. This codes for CAISESGRGRAAEQFF.

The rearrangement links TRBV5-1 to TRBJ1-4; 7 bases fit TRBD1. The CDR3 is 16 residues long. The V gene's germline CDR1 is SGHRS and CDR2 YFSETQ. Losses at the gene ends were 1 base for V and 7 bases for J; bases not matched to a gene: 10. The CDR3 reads CASSLQTTGKGEKLFF. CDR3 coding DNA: TGCGCCAGCAGCTTGCAAACGACAGGGAAGGGTGAAAAACTGTTTTTT.

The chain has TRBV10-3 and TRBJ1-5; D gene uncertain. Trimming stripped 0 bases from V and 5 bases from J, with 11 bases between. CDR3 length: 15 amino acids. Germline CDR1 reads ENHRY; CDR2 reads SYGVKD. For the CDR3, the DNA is TGTGCCATCAGTGAGTCGGGGTTGATGGATCAGCCCCAGCATTTT. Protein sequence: CAISESGLMDQPQHF.

This CDR3 is CASSSPGRKKAYEQYF. The CDR3 DNA reads TGTGCCAGCAGTTCCCCCGGCAGGAAAAAGGCCTACGAGCAGTACTTC. The chain couples TRBV6-5 to TRBJ2-7; D is unclear. CDR3 length: 16 amino acids. Trimming pared 4 bases from V and 2 bases from J, leaving 18 bases between. CDR1 MNHEY and CDR2 SVGAGI come from the germline V gene.

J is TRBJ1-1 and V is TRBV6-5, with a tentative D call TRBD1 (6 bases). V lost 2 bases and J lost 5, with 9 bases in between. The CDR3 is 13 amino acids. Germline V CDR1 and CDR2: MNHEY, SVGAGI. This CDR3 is CASSYTGITEAFF. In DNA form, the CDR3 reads TGTGCCAGCAGTTACACAGGGATAACTGAAGCTTTCTTT.

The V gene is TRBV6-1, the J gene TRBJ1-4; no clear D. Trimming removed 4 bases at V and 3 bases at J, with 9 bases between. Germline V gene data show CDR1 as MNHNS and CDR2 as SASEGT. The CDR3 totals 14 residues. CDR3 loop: CASSGKGANEKLFF. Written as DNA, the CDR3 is TGTGCCAGCAGTGGGAAGGGCGCTAATGAAAAACTGTTTTTT.

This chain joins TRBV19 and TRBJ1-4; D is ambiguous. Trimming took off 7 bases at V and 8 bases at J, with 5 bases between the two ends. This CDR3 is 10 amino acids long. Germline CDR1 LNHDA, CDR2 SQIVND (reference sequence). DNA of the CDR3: TGTGCCAGTACCGGGGAAAAACTGTTTTTT. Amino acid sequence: CASTGEKLFF.

CDR3 amino acids: CASSQEVRDTQYF. In DNA, the CDR3 is TGTGCCAGCAGCCAAGAGGTCCGGGATACGCAGTATTTT. The chain uses TRBV14 and TRBJ2-3; no clear D. Germline CDR1 SGHDN, CDR2 FVKESK. Trimming stripped 0 bases from V and 6 bases from J, with 7 bases between. The CDR3 spans 13 residues.

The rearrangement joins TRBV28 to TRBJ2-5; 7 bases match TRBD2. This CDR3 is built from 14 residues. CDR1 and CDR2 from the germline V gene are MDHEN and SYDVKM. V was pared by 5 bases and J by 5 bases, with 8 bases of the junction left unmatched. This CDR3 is CASSPPRTRETQYF. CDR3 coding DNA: TGTGCCAGCAGTCCCCCCCGGACTAGGGAGACCCAGTACTTC.

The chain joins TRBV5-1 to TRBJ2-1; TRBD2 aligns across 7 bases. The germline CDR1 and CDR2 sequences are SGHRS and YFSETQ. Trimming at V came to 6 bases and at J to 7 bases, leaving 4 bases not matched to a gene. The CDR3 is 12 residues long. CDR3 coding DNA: TGCGCCAGCAAGACTAGCCTGAATGAGCAGTTCTTC. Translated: CASKTSLNEQFF. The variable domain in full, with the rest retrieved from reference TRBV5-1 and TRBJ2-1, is KAGVTQTPRYLIKTRGQQVTLSCSPISGHRSVSWYQQTPGQGLQFLFEYFSETQRNKGNFPGRFSGRQFSNSRSEMNVSTLELGDSALYLCASKTSLNEQFFGPGTRLTVL.

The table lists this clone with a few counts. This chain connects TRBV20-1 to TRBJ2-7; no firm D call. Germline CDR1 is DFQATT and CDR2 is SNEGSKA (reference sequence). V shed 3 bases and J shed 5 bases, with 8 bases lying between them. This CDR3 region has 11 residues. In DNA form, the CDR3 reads TGCAGTGCTAGTAGGCAAAACGAGCAGTACTTC. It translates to CSASRQNEQYF.

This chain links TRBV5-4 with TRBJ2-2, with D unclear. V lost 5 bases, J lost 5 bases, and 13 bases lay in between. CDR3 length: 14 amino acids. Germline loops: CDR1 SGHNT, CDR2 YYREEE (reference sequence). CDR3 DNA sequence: TGTGCCAGCAGTACGGACGGTCCAACCGGGGAGCTGTTTTTT. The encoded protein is CASSTDGPTGELFF.

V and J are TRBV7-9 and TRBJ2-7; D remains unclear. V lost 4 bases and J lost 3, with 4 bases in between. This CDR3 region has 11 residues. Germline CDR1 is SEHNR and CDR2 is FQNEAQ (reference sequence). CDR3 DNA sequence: TGTGCCAGCAGCTCCCTCTACGAGCAGTACTTC. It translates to CASSSLYEQYF.